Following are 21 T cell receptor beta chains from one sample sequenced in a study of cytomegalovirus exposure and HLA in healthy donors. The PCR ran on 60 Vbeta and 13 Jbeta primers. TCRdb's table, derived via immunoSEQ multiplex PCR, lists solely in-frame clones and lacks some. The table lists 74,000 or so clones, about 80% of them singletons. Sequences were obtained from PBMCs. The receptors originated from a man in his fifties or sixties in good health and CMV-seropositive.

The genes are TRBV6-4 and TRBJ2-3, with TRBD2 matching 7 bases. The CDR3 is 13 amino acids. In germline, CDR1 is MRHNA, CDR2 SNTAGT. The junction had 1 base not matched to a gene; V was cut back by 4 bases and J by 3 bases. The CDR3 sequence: CASSASGTDTQYF. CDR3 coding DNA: TGTGCCAGCAGTGCTAGCGGAACAGATACGCAGTATTTT.

The CDR3 protein is CASSRDRGYYEQYF. The CDR3 DNA reads TGTGCCAGCAGCCGGGACAGGGGGTACTACGAGCAGTACTTC. The chain recombines TRBV2 with TRBJ2-7; 11 nucleotides match TRBD1. Per germline, CDR1 SNHLY and CDR2 FYNNEI. The CDR3 covers 14 residues. With 6 bases clipped from V and 3 bases from J, the junction kept 4 bases outside the gene matches.

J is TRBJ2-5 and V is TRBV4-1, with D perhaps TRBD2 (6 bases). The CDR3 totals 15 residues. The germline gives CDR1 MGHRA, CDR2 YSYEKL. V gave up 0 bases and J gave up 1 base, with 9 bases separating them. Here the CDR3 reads CASSQEGAGQETQYF. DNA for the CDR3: TGCGCCAGCAGCCAAGAAGGAGCGGGCCAAGAGACCCAGTACTTC.

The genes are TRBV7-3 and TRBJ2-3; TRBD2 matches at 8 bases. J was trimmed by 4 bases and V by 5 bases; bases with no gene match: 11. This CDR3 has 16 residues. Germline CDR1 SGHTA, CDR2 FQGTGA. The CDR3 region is CASSTQAGVGADTQYF. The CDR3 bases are TGTGCCAGCAGCACCCAAGCGGGAGTGGGCGCAGATACGCAGTATTTT.

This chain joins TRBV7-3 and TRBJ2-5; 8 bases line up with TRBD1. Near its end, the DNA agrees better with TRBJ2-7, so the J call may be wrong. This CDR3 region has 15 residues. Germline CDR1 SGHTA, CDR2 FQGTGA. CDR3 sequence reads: CASSSSGTGLYEQYF. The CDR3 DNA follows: TGTGCCAGCAGCTCATCCGGGACAGGACTATACGAGCAGTACTTC.

CDR3 sequence reads: CASRGSGAGELFF. The CDR3 DNA reads as TGTGCCAGCCGGGGTAGTGGGGCCGGGGAGCTGTTTTTT. This chain links TRBV6-1 with TRBJ2-2; a weak D match, TRBD2 (5 bases). Trimming removed 8 bases at V and 6 bases at J, with 13 bases between. The germline V gene encodes CDR1 MNHNS and CDR2 SASEGT. This CDR3 comprises 13 residues.

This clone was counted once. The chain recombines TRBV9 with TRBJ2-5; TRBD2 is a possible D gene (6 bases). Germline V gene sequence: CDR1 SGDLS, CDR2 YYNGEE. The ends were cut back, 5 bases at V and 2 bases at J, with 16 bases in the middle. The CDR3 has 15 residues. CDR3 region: CASSDSGTLQETQYF. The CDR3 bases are TGTGCCAGCAGTGATTCCGGGACTCTTCAAGAGACCCAGTACTTC.

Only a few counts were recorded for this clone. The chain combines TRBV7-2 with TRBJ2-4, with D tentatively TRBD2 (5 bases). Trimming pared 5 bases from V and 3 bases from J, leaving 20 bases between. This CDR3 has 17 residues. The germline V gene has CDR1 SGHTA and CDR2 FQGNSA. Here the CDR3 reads CASSILSGLQVKNIQYF. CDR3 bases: TGTGCCAGCAGCATTCTTTCCGGACTCCAGGTCAAAAACATTCAGTACTTC. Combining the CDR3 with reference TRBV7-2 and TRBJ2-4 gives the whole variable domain GAGVSQSPSNKVTEKGKDVELRCDPISGHTALYWYRQSLGQGLEFLIYFQGNSAPDKSGLPSDRFSAERTGGSVSTLTIQRTQQEDSAVYLCASSILSGLQVKNIQYFGAGTRLSVL.

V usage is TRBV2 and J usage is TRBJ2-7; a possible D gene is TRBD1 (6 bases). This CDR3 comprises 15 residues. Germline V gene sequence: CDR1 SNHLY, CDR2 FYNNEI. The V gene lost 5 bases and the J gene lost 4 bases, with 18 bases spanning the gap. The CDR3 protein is CASSSPTGTTYEQYF. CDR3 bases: TGTGCCAGCAGTTCTCCGACAGGAACAACTTACGAGCAGTACTTC.

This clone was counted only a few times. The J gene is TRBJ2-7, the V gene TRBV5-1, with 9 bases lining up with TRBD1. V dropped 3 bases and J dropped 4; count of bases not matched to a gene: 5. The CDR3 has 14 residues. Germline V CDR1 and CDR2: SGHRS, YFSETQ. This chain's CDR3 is CASSSGQGIYEQYF. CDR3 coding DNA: TGCGCCAGCAGCTCCGGACAGGGGATATACGAGCAGTACTTC.

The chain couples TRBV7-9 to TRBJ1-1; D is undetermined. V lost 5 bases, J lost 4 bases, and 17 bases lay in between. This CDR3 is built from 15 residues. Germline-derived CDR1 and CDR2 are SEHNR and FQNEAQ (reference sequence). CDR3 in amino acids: CASSDKSSIGTEAFF. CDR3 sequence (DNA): TGTGCCAGCAGCGACAAGTCGAGTATCGGCACTGAAGCTTTCTTT.

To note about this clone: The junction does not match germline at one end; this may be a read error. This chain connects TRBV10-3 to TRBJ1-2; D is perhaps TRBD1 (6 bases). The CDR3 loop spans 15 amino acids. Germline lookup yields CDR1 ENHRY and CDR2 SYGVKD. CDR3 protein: CASSYSRGGQRGYTF. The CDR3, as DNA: TGTGCCAGCAGTTACTCGAGAGGGGGACAACGGGGCTACACCTTC.

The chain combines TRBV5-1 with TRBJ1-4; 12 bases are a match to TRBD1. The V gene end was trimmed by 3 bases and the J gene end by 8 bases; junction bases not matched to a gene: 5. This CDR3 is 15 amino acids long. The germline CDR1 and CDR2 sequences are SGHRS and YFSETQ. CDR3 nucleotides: TGCGCCAGCAGCTCTCCCGGGACAGGGGGCGAAAAACTGTTTTTT. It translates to CASSSPGTGGEKLFF.

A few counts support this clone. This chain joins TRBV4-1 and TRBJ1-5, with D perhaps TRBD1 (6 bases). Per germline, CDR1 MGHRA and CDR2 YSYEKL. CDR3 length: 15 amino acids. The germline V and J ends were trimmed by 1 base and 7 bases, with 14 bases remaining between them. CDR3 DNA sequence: TGCGCCAGCAGCCAAGTGGCAGGGGTAGACCAGCCCCAGCATTTT. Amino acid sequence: CASSQVAGVDQPQHF.

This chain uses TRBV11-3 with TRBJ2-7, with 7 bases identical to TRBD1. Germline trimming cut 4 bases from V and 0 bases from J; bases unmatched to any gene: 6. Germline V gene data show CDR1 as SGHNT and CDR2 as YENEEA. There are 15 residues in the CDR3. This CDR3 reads CASSSGTASSYEQYF. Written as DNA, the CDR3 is TGTGCCAGCAGCTCTGGGACAGCGTCCTCCTACGAGCAGTACTTC.

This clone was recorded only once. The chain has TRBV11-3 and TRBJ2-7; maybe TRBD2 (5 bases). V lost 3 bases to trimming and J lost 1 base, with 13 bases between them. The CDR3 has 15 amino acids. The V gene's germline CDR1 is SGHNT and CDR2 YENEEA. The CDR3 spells CASSFRGRSSYEQYF. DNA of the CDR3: TGTGCCAGCAGCTTCCGGGGTAGAAGTTCCTACGAGCAGTACTTC.

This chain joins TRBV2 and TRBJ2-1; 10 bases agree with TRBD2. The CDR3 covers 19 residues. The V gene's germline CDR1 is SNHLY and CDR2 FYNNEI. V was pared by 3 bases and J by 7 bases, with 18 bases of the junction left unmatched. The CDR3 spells CASSDSRLAGGTDGNEQFF. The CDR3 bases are TGTGCCAGCAGTGATTCGAGACTAGCGGGTGGCACGGACGGGAATGAGCAGTTCTTC.

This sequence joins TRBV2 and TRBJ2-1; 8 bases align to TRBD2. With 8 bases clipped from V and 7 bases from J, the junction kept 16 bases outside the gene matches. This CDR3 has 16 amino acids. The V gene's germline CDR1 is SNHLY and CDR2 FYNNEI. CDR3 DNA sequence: TGTGCCAGCCGCCCGGAGGGACTAGACGTTTGGAATGAGCAGTTCTTC. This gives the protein CASRPEGLDVWNEQFF.

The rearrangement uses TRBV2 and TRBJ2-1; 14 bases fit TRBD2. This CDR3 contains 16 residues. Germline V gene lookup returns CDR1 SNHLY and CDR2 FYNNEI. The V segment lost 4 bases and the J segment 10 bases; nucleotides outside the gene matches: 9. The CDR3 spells CASSGTGTSGSREQFF. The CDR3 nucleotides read TGTGCCAGCAGTGGAACCGGGACTAGCGGGAGCCGGGAGCAGTTCTTC.

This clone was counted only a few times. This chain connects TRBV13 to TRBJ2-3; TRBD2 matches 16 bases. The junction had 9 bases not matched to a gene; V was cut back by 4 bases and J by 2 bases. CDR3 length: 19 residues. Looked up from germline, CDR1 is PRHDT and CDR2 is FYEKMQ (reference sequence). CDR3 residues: CASSSGLAGGPEATDTQYF. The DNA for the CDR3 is TGTGCCAGCAGCTCGGGACTAGCGGGAGGGCCCGAGGCCACAGATACGCAGTATTTT.

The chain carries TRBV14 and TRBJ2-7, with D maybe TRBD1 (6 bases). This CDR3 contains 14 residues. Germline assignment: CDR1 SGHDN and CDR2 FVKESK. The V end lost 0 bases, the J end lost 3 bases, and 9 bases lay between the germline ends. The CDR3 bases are TGTGCCAGCAGCCAAGATACAGGGATCTACGAGCAGTACTTC. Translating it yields CASSQDTGIYEQYF.